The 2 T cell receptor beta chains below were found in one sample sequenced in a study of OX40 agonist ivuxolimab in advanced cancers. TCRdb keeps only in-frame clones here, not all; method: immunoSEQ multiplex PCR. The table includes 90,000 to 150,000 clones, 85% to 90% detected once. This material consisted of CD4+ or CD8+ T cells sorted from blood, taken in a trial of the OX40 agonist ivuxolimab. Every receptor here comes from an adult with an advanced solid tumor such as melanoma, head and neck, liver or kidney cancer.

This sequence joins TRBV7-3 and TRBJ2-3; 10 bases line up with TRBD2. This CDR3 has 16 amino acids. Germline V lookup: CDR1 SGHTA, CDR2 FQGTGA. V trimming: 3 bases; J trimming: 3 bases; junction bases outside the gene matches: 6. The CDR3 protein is CASSFTGLAATDTQYF. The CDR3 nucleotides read TGTGCCAGCAGCTTCACCGGACTAGCGGCTACAGATACGCAGTATTTT. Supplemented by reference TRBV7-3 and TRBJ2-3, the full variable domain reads GAGVSQTPSNKVTEKGKYVELRCDPISGHTALYWYRQSLGQGPEFLIYFQGTGAADDSGLPNDRFFAVRPEGSVSTLKIQRTERGDSAVYLCASSFTGLAATDTQYFGPGTRLTVL.

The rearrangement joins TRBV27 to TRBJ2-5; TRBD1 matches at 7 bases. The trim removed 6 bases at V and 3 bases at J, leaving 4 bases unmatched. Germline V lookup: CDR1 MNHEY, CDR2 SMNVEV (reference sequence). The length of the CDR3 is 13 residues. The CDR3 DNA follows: TGTGCCAGCAGCGTGGGACAGAAAGAGACCCAGTACTTC. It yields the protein CASSVGQKETQYF.